This T cell receptor beta chain was identified in a study of T cells in Graves' hyperthyroidism and ophthalmopathy. Study summary: Peripheral blood was acquired at first diagnosis, ahead of any therapy whatsoever.

This clonotype was seen ten or more times. The germline V and J ends were trimmed by 4 bases and 0 bases, with 8 bases remaining between them. This CDR3 has 14 residues. The germline CDR1 and CDR2 sequences are KGHDR and SFDVKD. From RNA transcripts, TCR beta CDR3 regions were amplified. During a first-round RT-PCR of the TCR CDR3, the HTBI primer set was used. TCRdb processed the multiplex PCR reads anew with MiXCR; each CDR3 protein has one entry. The sample records around 390,000 distinct CDR3 sequences, about 15% being singletons. The V call is TRBV24-1, the J call TRBJ1-2, with unresolved D. The origin of this receptor is a woman in her twenties or thirties with Graves' ophthalmopathy. Sequenced input: blood. Here the CDR3 reads CATSEGLSNYGYTF. The CDR3 coding sequence is TGTGCCACCAGTGAAGGGTTATCTAACTATGGCTACACCTTC.